This T cell receptor (beta chain) was captured in a study of cytomegalovirus exposure and HLA in healthy donors. Study-level findings and limits: According to a subsequent analysis, TCR clusters from the first cohort were inclined to appear together in the 110 or so validation repertoires. Researchers catalogued 164 TCR beta chains as cytomegalovirus-associated. The majority of TCR sequences were rare, yet some public TCRs appeared in many donors.

Germline V CDR1 and CDR2: DFQATT, SNEGSKA (reference sequence). V dropped 5 bases and J dropped 6; count of bases not matched to a gene: 3. This CDR3 is 11 amino acids long. Produced via immunoSEQ multiplex PCR; TCRdb's table is partial and in-frame only. The sample holds some 110,000 clones; 86% are singletons and the top ten take around 5%. While the first cohort had hundreds of subjects, the donors belonged to the separate validation cohort of over a hundred subjects. Details on this clone: What it binds is unknown.

The gene calls are TRBV20-1 and TRBJ1-1; TRBD1 agrees at 7 bases. The receptor comes from a young man in good health and CMV-seronegative. The sample consisted of PBMCs. CDR3 residues: CSAETGPEAFF. DNA for the CDR3: TGCAGTGCTGAGACAGGGCCTGAAGCTTTCTTT.